This entry is about one TCR beta chain. What it recognizes is unknown. The sample comes from a study of shared clonotypes between healthy human individuals. Findings and caveats of the study: Around 5% was the fraction of naive CD4 clonotypes found shared across a few donors.

Here immunoSEQ multiplex PCR was the method, and the copy in TCRdb shows in-frame clones only, minus some. The sample lists over a million clones; 75% to 80% were seen once. V shed 4 bases and J 2 bases; nucleotides not matched to a gene: 12. This CDR3 is 18 amino acids long. Germline CDR1 and CDR2: SNHLY and FYNNEI. This TCR was sampled from a man younger than 30 in good health. Some clones in this sample may be carry-over from other donors' samples. The chain links TRBV2 to TRBJ2-1; 9 bases agree with TRBD1. Sequencing input: memory CD4+ T cells from PBMCs. Stated subset: CD45RA-negative fraction. The CDR3 protein is CASSVGDRASGAYNEQFF. For the CDR3, the DNA is TGTGCCAGCAGTGTAGGGGACAGGGCCAGCGGGGCCTACAATGAGCAGTTCTTC.